This T cell receptor (beta chain) was captured in a study of T-cell memory formation after mild COVID-19. Study-wide findings and caveats: Of the contracting clones, CD4+ ones lay mainly in CM and EM, and CD8+ ones in EMRA. Second-wave clones reaching peak frequency on day 37 lacked confirmed SARS-CoV-2 specificity.

In regard to this clonotype: The antigen remains undetermined.

The V end was cut by 8 bases, the J end by 5 bases, with 22 bases between. The CDR3 runs 15 residues. Germline V CDR1 and CDR2: SGHTA, FQGNSA. A 5'RACE reaction primed in the constant segment made cDNA libraries of TCR alpha and TCR beta, and these carried sample barcodes and UMIs. TCRdb redid the calling of the 5' RACE reads with MiXCR, one entry per CDR3 protein. The table includes roughly 550,000 distinct CDR3 sequences, about a fifth detected once. The source of this sequence is an adult woman who had mild COVID-19 (a few samples of this study predate the infection). Cell type and time point are not known. The chain is built from TRBV7-2 and TRBJ2-7; tentatively, D is TRBD2 (5 bases). The specimen was PBMCs or a T cell subset sorted from them (not recorded which). This chain's CDR3 is CASGPLSPGIDEQYF. CDR3 DNA: TGTGCCAGCGGTCCACTGTCCCCCGGGATCGACGAGCAGTACTTC.